The 5 T cell receptor beta chains below all came from one sample that was sequenced in a study of TIL therapy for anti-PD-1-resistant metastatic lung cancer. The immunoSEQ assay was v3. Only in-frame clones appear in the TCRdb table, and some are missing; sequencing was by immunoSEQ multiplex PCR. The top ten clones hold around 7.7% of a sample with some 7,000 clones, under 65% of them seen once. Noted time point: pre-treatment sample, taken before nivolumab and TIL therapy. Tumor tissue came from excised metastases, mostly pleural nodules or supraclavicular lymph nodes. The input for sequencing was tumor tissue, taken at baseline. Receptor source: a person aged 25-79 years with non-small cell lung cancer.

V is TRBV5-5 and J is TRBJ2-4, with TRBD1 matching 7 bases. V lost 4 bases and J lost 1; bases outside the gene matches: 8. Germline assignment: CDR1 SGHKS and CDR2 YYEKEE (reference sequence). This CDR3 has 16 amino acids. The CDR3 DNA is TGTGCCAGCAGCCTAGACAGGGTTGGGGCCAAAAACATTCAGTACTTC. Amino acids: CASSLDRVGAKNIQYF.

CDR3 region: CASSQFLTDLGSNYGYTF. The CDR3 region has the DNA TGTGCCAGCAGCCAATTTTTAACGGATTTAGGGTCGAACTATGGCTACACCTTC. This rearrangement joins TRBV16 to TRBJ1-2; no definite D call. The CDR3 spans 18 residues. V lost 1 base and J 2 bases, leaving 20 bases between the germline ends. Per germline, CDR1 KGHSY and CDR2 FQNENV.

V usage is TRBV5-5 and J usage is TRBJ1-6; D is unresolved. Trimming pared 2 bases from V and 7 bases from J, leaving 10 bases between. Germline V CDR1 and CDR2: SGHKS, YYEKEE (reference sequence). This CDR3 contains 14 residues. CDR3 DNA sequence: TGTGCCAGCAGCTTCCGGCAGGCCAATTCACCCCTCCACTTT. As protein: CASSFRQANSPLHF. Supplemented by reference TRBV5-5 and TRBJ1-6, the full variable domain reads DAGVTQSPTHLIKTRGQQVTLRCSPISGHKSVSWYQQVLGQGPQFIFQYYEKEERGRGNFPDRFSARQFPNYSSELNVNALLLGDSALYLCASSFRQANSPLHFGNGTRLTVT.

The rearrangement uses TRBV9 and TRBJ1-3; tentative D call: TRBD1 (5 bases). CDR1 and CDR2 from the germline V gene are SGDLS and YYNGEE. The CDR3 is 15 residues long. The V end was cut by 0 bases, the J end by 3 bases, with 10 bases between. The DNA of the CDR3 is TGTGCCAGCAGCGTAGCTTGGGGCCGTGGAAACACCATATATTTT. Amino acid sequence: CASSVAWGRGNTIYF.

This clone has more than one count but fewer than ten. This chain connects TRBV6-4 to TRBJ2-1; 13 bases are a match to TRBD2. The CDR3 is 16 residues long. V shed 0 bases, J shed 4 bases, and the junction held 0 bases outside the gene matches. CDR1 MRHNA and CDR2 SNTAGT come from the germline V gene. The CDR3 loop reads CASSDSGLAGYNEQFF. As DNA, the CDR3 is TGTGCCAGCAGTGACTCGGGACTAGCGGGGTACAATGAGCAGTTCTTC.